A selection of T cell receptor beta chains follows, all from one sample in a study of blood T cell repertoires in COVID-19. The table came from immunoSEQ multiplex PCR; TCRdb's copy has only in-frame clones and leaves some out. Altogether under 75,000 clones are present, about nine tenths being singletons, with the ten largest covering roughly 11%. Sequencing was carried out using peripheral blood. These receptors all stem from a woman younger than 30 with acute or convalescent COVID-19. Each CDR3 is given without its conserved first and last residue. A D gene is named only where the DNA matches it firmly.

d_call j_call v_call cdr3_aa
NA TRBJ2-1 TRBV5-1 ASSLDLAASYNEQF
NA TRBJ2-7 TRBV28 ASSLAYEQY
TRBD1 TRBJ1-1 TRBV4-1 ASSQRTGGINTEAF
TRBD1 TRBJ1-6 TRBV5-1 ASSWTGGDSPLH
NA TRBJ2-5 TRBV28 ASSLATATQETQY
NA TRBJ2-7 TRBV6-2/TRBV6-3 ASSSQPFGIGAGEQY
NA TRBJ1-2 TRBV6-6 ASSPGYGYT
NA TRBJ1-1 TRBV5-1 ASSVYLNTEAF
TRBD1 TRBJ1-3 TRBV7-6 ASSPGGRTGNTIY
NA TRBJ1-4 TRBV21-1 ASSKVGGKGEKLF
TRBD1 TRBJ2-1 TRBV9 ASPVGSIGGQGLNNEQF
NA TRBJ2-2 TRBV15 ATSRDPGHVTGELF
NA TRBJ2-5 TRBV6-1 ASSEYEYIETQY
NA TRBJ1-3 TRBV11-2 ASSSLGLTGVY
TRBD1 TRBJ2-4 TRBV19 ASSTGTGDPANIQY
NA TRBJ1-4 TRBV5-4 ASSPGPGEIGEKLF
NA TRBJ1-3 TRBV6-1 ASSVLAESQYYSGNTIY
NA TRBJ1-2 TRBV11-2 ASSLPGPWGYT
NA TRBJ2-3 TRBV5-8 ASSFLGQDTDTQY
NA TRBJ1-2 TRBV28 ASSLLGGDGYT
NA TRBJ1-1 TRBV28 ASSTSRGTSVTEAF
TRBD1 TRBJ1-6 TRBV10-1 ASKSEGAPYNSPLH
NA TRBJ1-6 TRBV2 ASSEALTGSNSPLH
TRBD2 TRBJ2-3 TRBV10-2 ASSLGGSKTDTQY
TRBD2 TRBJ2-1 TRBV3-1/TRBV3-2 ASSLNTGGPYQF
NA TRBJ1-2 TRBV7-2 ASSLVGWADYGYT
TRBD1 TRBJ2-7 TRBV23-1 ASKGCGTGGGYEQY
NA TRBJ2-1 TRBV7-9 ASSSTTETYNEQF
TRBD1 TRBJ1-1 TRBV10-3 AISESGQFTEAF
NA TRBJ2-7 TRBV5-1 ASSLEGHGYEQY
TRBD1 TRBJ2-5 TRBV23-1 ASSLPPPVTGAPETQY
NA TRBJ1-1 TRBV6-6 ASRGTGSRNTEAF
TRBD2 TRBJ2-1 TRBV28 ASRPHGGFYNEQF
TRBD1 TRBJ1-4 TRBV3-1/TRBV3-2 ASSQRQGDEKLF
TRBD2 TRBJ2-7 TRBV11-2 ASSFSRMGGRVSSYEQY
NA TRBJ1-1 TRBV6-5 ASRTQGTEAF
NA TRBJ1-3 TRBV2 ASSVTGSGNTIY
NA TRBJ1-1 TRBV27 ASSRTTGNTEAF
NA TRBJ2-2 TRBV28 ASSLSAGGTGELF
TRBD1 TRBJ2-7 TRBV5-8 ASSPRQGSNFKQY
NA TRBJ2-7 TRBV5-1 ASRHATGPSYEQY
NA TRBJ1-1 TRBV28 ASAENTEAF
TRBD2 TRBJ2-1 TRBV6-2/TRBV6-3 ASIPSGGFYNEQF
TRBD2 TRBJ2-2 TRBV6-2/TRBV6-3 ASSYRHSGRDGGELF
TRBD1 TRBJ2-5 TRBV6-6 ASSYSGGNGETQY
NA TRBJ1-5 TRBV5-1 ASSQEGSQPQH
TRBD1 TRBJ1-1 TRBV19 ASSVPGDRGRTEAF
NA TRBJ2-3 TRBV5-4 ASSFGGPASTDTQY
NA TRBJ2-7 TRBV5-8 ASQGLRFFGYEQY
TRBD1 TRBJ2-1 TRBV13 ASSSWTGGKNEQF